This T cell receptor beta chain was sequenced during a study of blood T cell repertoires in COVID-19. The overall study: COVID-19 samples, acute and convalescent, were from the United States, Italy and Spain. The cDNA or gDNA used as material had been derived from T cells, B-cell-depleted T cells, or PBMCs.

As originally analysed: Scientists estimated how many nucleated cells there were by amplifying reference gene primers. Method: immunoSEQ multiplex PCR; TCRdb's copy keeps in-frame clones and lacks some. For V, J and clone size, that table is used; D and trimming come from the DNA. The sample contains 100,000 to 110,000 clones, around four fifths of which appear only once. The germline V gene encodes CDR1 SEHNR and CDR2 FQNEAQ (reference sequence). Trimming stripped 7 bases from V and 0 bases from J, with 13 bases between. This CDR3 is built from 15 residues. The chain carries TRBV7-9 and TRBJ1-3, with a weak D call TRBD1 (6 bases). The sequenced sample consisted of peripheral blood. This clonotype was obtained from a woman aged 70-85 years with acute or convalescent COVID-19. CDR3 loop: CASNPRGYSGNTIYF. The CDR3 nucleotides read TGTGCCAGCAACCCAAGGGGGTACTCTGGAAACACCATATATTTT.